The source of this T cell receptor (beta chain) is a study of PD-1 blockade in mismatch repair-deficient tumors. With respect to this clone: Its antigen remains unidentified.

Notes on the study in general: Tumor-resident clones, often absent from pretreatment blood, expanded after pembrolizumab and then contracted.

Measured with immunoSEQ multiplex PCR; TCRdb has only the in-frame clones, and not every one. The table has 55,000 to 85,000 clones, about 72% seen once. PCR or immunohistochemistry showed mismatch repair deficiency in every enrolled patient. The TCR-sequenced patients were a few responders to pembrolizumab. This receptor was obtained from an adult with mismatch repair-deficient cancer. The input for sequencing was peripheral blood, taken 2 weeks after starting pembrolizumab.

CDR3 amino acids: CASTRGGGEKLFF. The DNA of the CDR3 is TGTGCCAGCACTAGGGGGGGAGGTGAAAAACTGTTTTTT. This sequence joins TRBV6-6 and TRBJ1-4; TRBD1 might be the D (6 bases). The length of the CDR3 is 13 residues. The V and J ends lost 7 bases and 7 bases respectively, with 13 bases between them. From germline, CDR1 is MNHNY and CDR2 SVGAGI (reference sequence).